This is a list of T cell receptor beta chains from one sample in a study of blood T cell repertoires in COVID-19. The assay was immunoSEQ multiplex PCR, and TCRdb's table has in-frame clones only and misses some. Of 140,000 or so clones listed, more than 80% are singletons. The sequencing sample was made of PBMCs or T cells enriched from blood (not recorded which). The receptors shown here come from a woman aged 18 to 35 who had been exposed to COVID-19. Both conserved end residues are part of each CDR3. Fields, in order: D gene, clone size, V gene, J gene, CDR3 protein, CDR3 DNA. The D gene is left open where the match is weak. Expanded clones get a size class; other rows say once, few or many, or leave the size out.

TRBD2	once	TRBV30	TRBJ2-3	CAWSPPGLASDTQYF	TGTGCCTGGAGTCCCCCGGGACTAGCAAGCGATACGCAGTATTTT
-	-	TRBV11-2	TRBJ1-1	CASSLGTNTEAFF	TGTGCCAGCAGCTTGGGGACAAACACTGAAGCTTTCTTT
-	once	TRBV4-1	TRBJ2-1	CASSQDFRGYNEQFF	TGCGCCAGCAGCCAAGATTTTAGGGGATACAATGAGCAGTTCTTC
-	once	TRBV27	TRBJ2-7	CASSLNGGWEQYF	TGTGCCAGCAGTTTAAACGGGGGTTGGGAGCAGTACTTC
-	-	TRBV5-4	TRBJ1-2	CASSEDSDYGYTF	TGTGCCAGCAGCGAGGACAGCGACTATGGCTACACCTTC
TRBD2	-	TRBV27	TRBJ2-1	CASSSGTSGGNEQFF	TGTGCCAGCAGTTCTGGGACTAGCGGAGGTAATGAGCAGTTCTTC
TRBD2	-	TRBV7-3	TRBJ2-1	CASSLTEAGELFF	TGTGCCAGCAGCTTAACGGAGGCGGGAGAGCTGTTCTTC
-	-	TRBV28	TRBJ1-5	CASSPISGGGSNQPQHF	TGTGCCAGCAGTCCCATCTCCGGGGGGGGCTCTAATCAGCCCCAGCATTTT
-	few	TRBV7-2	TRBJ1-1	CASSLYQGISTEAFF	TGTGCCAGCAGCCTCTATCAGGGTATAAGCACTGAAGCTTTCTTT
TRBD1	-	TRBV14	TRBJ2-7	CASSQEGWTGREQYF	TGTGCCAGCAGCCAAGAGGGCTGGACAGGGAGGGAGCAGTACTTC
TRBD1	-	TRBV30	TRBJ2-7	CAWSVGTGGYYEQYF	TGTGCCTGGAGTGTAGGGACAGGGGGCTACTACGAGCAGTACTTC
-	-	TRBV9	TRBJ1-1	CASSVGGQEAFF	TGTGCCAGCAGCGTAGGCGGACAGGAAGCTTTCTTT
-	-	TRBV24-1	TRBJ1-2	CATSESTGSRYGYTF	TGTGCCACCAGTGAGTCAACAGGGTCGCGCTATGGCTACACCTTC
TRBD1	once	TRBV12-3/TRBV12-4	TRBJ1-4	CASRKQGRKLFF	TGTGCCAGCAGGAAACAGGGGCGAAAACTGTTTTTT
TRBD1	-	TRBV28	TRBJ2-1	CASSPGQAFVYNEQFF	TGTGCCAGCAGTCCGGGACAGGCCTTCGTCTACAATGAGCAGTTCTTC
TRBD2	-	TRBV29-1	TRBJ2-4	CSVRGDVAKNIQYF	TGCAGCGTGCGGGGGGATGTAGCCAAAAACATTCAGTACTTC
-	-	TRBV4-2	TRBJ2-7	CASSPLGEATYEQYF	TGTGCCAGCAGCCCCTTGGGGGAGGCTACCTACGAGCAGTACTTC
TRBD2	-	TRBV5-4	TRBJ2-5	CASSPGTRLNYETQYF	TGTGCCAGCAGCCCCGGGACTAGGCTAAATTACGAGACCCAGTACTTC
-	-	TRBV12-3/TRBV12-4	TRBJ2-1	CASGIHSGNEQFF	TGTGCCAGCGGAATACATAGCGGCAATGAGCAGTTCTTC
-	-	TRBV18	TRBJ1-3	CASSSDSFRNTIYF	TGTGCCAGCTCATCGGACAGCTTCCGAAACACCATATATTTT
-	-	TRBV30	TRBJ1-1	CAWSWTAEAFF	TGTGCCTGGAGTTGGACAGCTGAAGCTTTCTTT
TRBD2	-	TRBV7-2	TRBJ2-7	CASSTSGYEQYF	TGTGCCAGCAGCACTAGCGGGTACGAGCAGTACTTC
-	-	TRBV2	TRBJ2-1	CASRANLFWKLGRSYNEQFF	TGTGCCAGCAGGGCCAACTTGTTCTGGAAACTCGGGAGATCCTACAATGAGCAGTTCTTC
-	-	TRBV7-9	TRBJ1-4	CASSLAEDGFNEKLFF	TGTGCCAGCAGCTTAGCGGAGGACGGCTTTAATGAAAAACTGTTTTTT
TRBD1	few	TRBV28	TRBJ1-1	CASSPSLTGGTEAFF	TGTGCCAGCAGTCCTTCCCTGACAGGGGGCACTGAAGCTTTCTTT
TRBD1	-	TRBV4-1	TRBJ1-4	CASSQAGGSEKLFF	TGCGCCAGCAGCCAAGCAGGGGGCTCGGAAAAACTGTTTTTT
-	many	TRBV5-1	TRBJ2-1	CASIPDSSSYNEQFF	TGCGCCAGCATACCAGATTCTAGCTCCTACAATGAGCAGTTCTTC
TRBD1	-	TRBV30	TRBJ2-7	CAWTPAGTGGSYEQYF	TGTGCCTGGACCCCCGCCGGGACAGGGGGCTCCTACGAGCAGTACTTC
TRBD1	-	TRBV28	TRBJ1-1	CASSTGTALEAFF	TGTGCCAGCAGTACTGGGACAGCCCTTGAAGCTTTCTTT
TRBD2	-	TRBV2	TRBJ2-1	CASKGTSVYNEQFF	TGTGCCAGCAAAGGGACTAGCGTCTACAATGAGCAGTTCTTC
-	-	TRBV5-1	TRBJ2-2	CASSRDSTTGELFF	TGCGCCAGCAGCCGCGACAGTACCACCGGGGAGCTGTTTTTT
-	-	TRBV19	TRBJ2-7	CASTGSGRDEQYF	TGTGCCAGCACCGGGAGTGGGAGAGACGAGCAGTACTTC
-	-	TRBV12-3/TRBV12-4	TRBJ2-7	CASSFEGTYEQYF	TGTGCCAGCAGTTTCGAGGGAACCTACGAGCAGTACTTC
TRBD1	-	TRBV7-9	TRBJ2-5	CASSLRQGPKETQYF	TGTGCCAGCAGCCTGCGACAGGGCCCAAAAGAGACCCAGTACTTC
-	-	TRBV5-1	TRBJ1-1	CASSFSGANTEAFF	TGCGCCAGCAGCTTCTCAGGGGCGAACACTGAAGCTTTCTTT
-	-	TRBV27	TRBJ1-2	CASSFNGGYGYTF	TGTGCCAGCAGTTTTAACGGGGGGTACGGCTACACCTTC
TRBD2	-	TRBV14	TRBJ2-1	CASSQARSGKNNEQFF	TGTGCCAGCAGCCAAGCCCGTAGCGGGAAGAACAATGAGCAGTTCTTC